Sequencing of this T cell receptor (beta chain) was carried out in a study of Ad26.COV2.S vaccination and SARS-CoV-2 variants. Study details: The COV1001 Ad26.COV2.S trial arm included the donor.

Described treatment: over 15 received Ad26.COV2.S at low or high dose, single or two shots; 5 received placebo; per-sample allocation not given. Each sample was drawn 63 days after the first injection (of vaccine or placebo). The CDR3 is 14 amino acids. Germline V gene sequence: CDR1 LGHDT, CDR2 YNNKEL (reference sequence). Trimming pared 6 bases from V and 0 bases from J, leaving 11 bases between. Only in-frame clones appear in the TCRdb table, and some are missing; sequencing was by immunoSEQ multiplex PCR. The sample lists fewer than 400,000 clones, over 80% occurring once. Turning to this clone: Its antigen is not identified.

General study results and limits: Higher spike-specific TCR breadth was found in vaccine recipients than in placebo recipients.

Specimen: peripheral blood, collected in a trial of Ad26.COV2.S vaccine versus placebo. The chain links TRBV3-1 (or the pseudogene TRBV3-2) to TRBJ1-2; D gene unclear. The sequence was collected from a person aged 18-60 years who received the Ad26.COV2.S COVID-19 vaccine or a placebo. The CDR3 DNA follows: TGTGCCAGCAGTATCAGAGGGTCTAACTATGGCTACACCTTC. Translated, it gives CASSIRGSNYGYTF.